This TCR beta chain was captured by sequencing in a study of cytomegalovirus exposure and HLA in healthy donors. Study-wide findings and caveats: Several V segments, TRBV6-2 and TRBV6-3 among them, could not be told apart and were dropped. In a later analysis, compared with equally common non-associated chains, HLA-associated beta chains were more expanded.

Between the trimmed V and J ends, which lost 7 bases and 0 bases, there was a span of 10 bases. The germline gives CDR1 SNHLY, CDR2 FYNNEI. CDR3 length: 14 amino acids. A word on this clone: Its antigen remains unknown.

The PCR had 60 Vbeta and 13 Jbeta primers. How the authors handled the data: Per a later analysis, the number of unique TCR beta chains was around 80 million, of which about 11 million were shared. The assay was immunoSEQ multiplex PCR, and TCRdb's table has in-frame clones only and misses some. The V and J calls and clone size were taken over from that table, and D and trimming were inferred from the DNA. The sample holds approximately 130,000 clones, approximately 78% seen once. The sample comprised PBMCs. This TCR derives from a woman between 50 and 59 years old in good health and CMV-seropositive. The chain carries TRBV2 and TRBJ1-5; no reliable D call. The CDR3 DNA reads TGTGCCAGCAAACTAGGGAATAGCAATCAGCCCCAGCATTTT. Translated: CASKLGNSNQPQHF.